The rows below give T cell receptor beta chains drawn from one sample of a study of blood T cell repertoires in COVID-19. Here immunoSEQ multiplex PCR was the method, and the copy in TCRdb shows in-frame clones only, minus some. The sample gives 45,000 to 55,000 clones, around 86% of which show up once; 20% to 25% is in the top ten. Specimen: peripheral blood. These receptors were taken from an elderly woman with acute or convalescent COVID-19. Both conserved end residues are part of each CDR3. D genes are given only for firm matches. Expanded clones are given a class, and other clones once, few, many or no size at all.

DNA: TGTGCCAGCAGAGATAGCGGGGGGGGCTACAATGAGCAGTTCTTC
CDR3: CASRDSGGGYNEQFF
V: TRBV28
J: TRBJ2-1
size: NA
D: TRBD2
length: 15

DNA: TGCGCCAGCAGCCCCGGACAGGGGGCAACTAATGAAAAACTGTTTTTT
CDR3: CASSPGQGATNEKLFF
V: TRBV5-1
J: TRBJ1-4
size: few
D: TRBD1
length: 16

DNA: TGTGCCAGCAGCCTAGTTAGCGCGGTCCGGGAGACCCAGTACTTC
CDR3: CASSLVSAVRETQYF
V: TRBV7-2
J: TRBJ2-5
size: few
D: NA
length: 15

DNA: TGTGCCAGCACCTATATGAACACTGAAGCTTTCTTT
CDR3: CASTYMNTEAFF
V: TRBV7-9
J: TRBJ1-1
size: once
D: NA
length: 12

DNA: TGCGCCAGCAGCCAAGATCGGAGTAGCAATCAGCCCCAGCATTTT
CDR3: CASSQDRSSNQPQHF
V: TRBV4-1
J: TRBJ1-5
size: once
D: NA
length: 15

DNA: TGTGCCAGCAGCTACGAAGACAGGGGTTGGACCTACGAGCAGTACTTC
CDR3: CASSYEDRGWTYEQYF
V: TRBV7-8
J: TRBJ2-7
size: NA
D: TRBD1
length: 16

DNA: TGTGCCTGGAGTGTACTAGGGAAGCTTCGGGCTTTCTTT
CDR3: CAWSVLGKLRAFF
V: TRBV30
J: TRBJ1-1
size: NA
D: NA
length: 13

DNA: TGCGCCAGCAGCTTTACAGGGAGCTCCTACAATGAGCAGTTCTTC
CDR3: CASSFTGSSYNEQFF
V: TRBV5-1
J: TRBJ2-1
size: NA
D: NA
length: 15

DNA: TGTGCCAGCAGCATAGACAGGGCCAAAGATACGCAGTATTTT
CDR3: CASSIDRAKDTQYF
V: TRBV11-2
J: TRBJ2-3
size: NA
D: TRBD1
length: 14

DNA: TGTGCCTGGAGTGTAGTAAAGGGACGGGGGGAGACCCAGTACTTC
CDR3: CAWSVVKGRGETQYF
V: TRBV30
J: TRBJ2-5
size: NA
D: NA
length: 15

DNA: TGTGCCAGCAGCTCAAACGGACAGGCTTATGGCTACACCTTC
CDR3: CASSSNGQAYGYTF
V: TRBV7-2
J: TRBJ1-2
size: NA
D: TRBD1
length: 14

DNA: TGTGCCAGCAGCCCTGGGACTAGCGGGAACAATGAGCAGTTCTTC
CDR3: CASSPGTSGNNEQFF
V: TRBV3-1/TRBV3-2
J: TRBJ2-1
size: NA
D: TRBD2
length: 15

DNA: TGTGCCAGCAGCTCCGGGACAGGGAAGGAAAAACTGTTTTTT
CDR3: CASSSGTGKEKLFF
V: TRBV5-8
J: TRBJ1-4
size: NA
D: TRBD1
length: 14

DNA: TGCAGTGCTAGTGGGACTAGCGGTGTCAATGAGCAGTTCTTC
CDR3: CSASGTSGVNEQFF
V: TRBV20-1
J: TRBJ2-1
size: NA
D: TRBD2
length: 14

DNA: TGCGCCAGCAGCTTGAGGACAGGGGAACAGCCCCAGCATTTT
CDR3: CASSLRTGEQPQHF
V: TRBV5-1
J: TRBJ1-5
size: NA
D: TRBD1
length: 14

DNA: TGCAGTGCTAGTCCCCCCCCCGGCGGGGGCAACGGGGATGAGCAGTTCTTC
CDR3: CSASPPPGGGNGDEQFF
V: TRBV20-1
J: TRBJ2-1
size: NA
D: NA
length: 17

DNA: TGCGCCAGCAGCTTATCAGGACAGGGGCCTCAGGGTGAAGCTTTCTTT
CDR3: CASSLSGQGPQGEAFF
V: TRBV5-1
J: TRBJ1-1
size: NA
D: TRBD1
length: 16

DNA: TGCAGCGTTGAGACTAGCGGGGGCACAGATACGCAGTATTTT
CDR3: CSVETSGGTDTQYF
V: TRBV29-1
J: TRBJ2-3
size: NA
D: TRBD2
length: 14

DNA: TGCGCCAGCAGCCAAGAGTGGGCGGGGCGTTCCTACGAGCAGTACTTC
CDR3: CASSQEWAGRSYEQYF
V: TRBV4-1
J: TRBJ2-7
size: NA
D: NA
length: 16

DNA: TGTGCCAGCAGTCCACAGGGGGCTAATGAAAAACTGTTTTTT
CDR3: CASSPQGANEKLFF
V: TRBV28
J: TRBJ1-4
size: NA
D: TRBD1
length: 14

DNA: TGTGCCAGCAGTTACGGACAGGCCCGCTCCTACAATGAGCAGTTCTTC
CDR3: CASSYGQARSYNEQFF
V: TRBV6-5
J: TRBJ2-1
size: NA
D: TRBD1
length: 16

DNA: TGCGCCAGCAGCTTGTTGGGGCAGAGCGACGAGCAGTACTTC
CDR3: CASSLLGQSDEQYF
V: TRBV5-1
J: TRBJ2-7
size: once
D: NA
length: 14

DNA: TGTGCCAGCAGCTTAATGAGCCGCTCTGGAAACACCATATATTTT
CDR3: CASSLMSRSGNTIYF
V: TRBV7-2
J: TRBJ1-3
size: NA
D: NA
length: 15

DNA: TGTGCCAGCAGTGAAGGGAGGACAGACAATCAGCCCCAGCATTTT
CDR3: CASSEGRTDNQPQHF
V: TRBV2
J: TRBJ1-5
size: NA
D: NA
length: 15

DNA: TGTGCCAGTAGACCCGGCGGGCTAGCGGGAACTGATACGCAGTATTTT
CDR3: CASRPGGLAGTDTQYF
V: TRBV19
J: TRBJ2-3
size: NA
D: TRBD2
length: 16

DNA: TGCGCCAGCGAATTCGGGACTAGCGGCACAGGCACGCAGTATTTT
CDR3: CASEFGTSGTGTQYF
V: TRBV10-2
J: TRBJ2-3
size: NA
D: TRBD2
length: 15

DNA: TGTGCCAGCAGCCAAGATAATTCGGTCGCTGAAGCTTTCTTT
CDR3: CASSQDNSVAEAFF
V: TRBV4-2
J: TRBJ1-1
size: NA
D: NA
length: 14

DNA: TGTGCCATCAGTGGATATACGGGACAGATTGATAGCGAGCAGTTCTTC
CDR3: CAISGYTGQIDSEQFF
V: TRBV10-3
J: TRBJ2-1
size: NA
D: TRBD1
length: 16

DNA: TGTGCCAGCAGTGCGACTAGTGGTAATGAGCAGTTCTTC
CDR3: CASSATSGNEQFF
V: TRBV27
J: TRBJ2-1
size: once
D: NA
length: 13

DNA: TGTGCCAGCAGCCTCGAGAGGAGCTCCTACAATGAGCAGTTCTTC
CDR3: CASSLERSSYNEQFF
V: TRBV7-8
J: TRBJ2-1
size: NA
D: NA
length: 15

DNA: TGTGCCTGGAGTAGACAGGTTGGCTACACCTTC
CDR3: CAWSRQVGYTF
V: TRBV30
J: TRBJ1-2
size: NA
D: NA
length: 11

DNA: TGTGCCAGCAGCCGGGACAGCAATGAGCAGTTCTTC
CDR3: CASSRDSNEQFF
V: TRBV7-9
J: TRBJ2-1
size: NA
D: TRBD1
length: 12

DNA: TGTGCCAGTAGGAAAACAGGAGCCTACTATAATTCACCCCTCCACTTT
CDR3: CASRKTGAYYNSPLHF
V: TRBV19
J: TRBJ1-6
size: NA
D: NA
length: 16

DNA: TGTGCCTGGAGTCGAGGGGACTCCGCCGGGGAGCTGTTTTTT
CDR3: CAWSRGDSAGELFF
V: TRBV30
J: TRBJ2-2
size: NA
D: NA
length: 14

DNA: TGTGCCAGCAGCTTAGCCCCGGGTTCACTGTTTTTT
CDR3: CASSLAPGSLFF
V: TRBV7-8
J: TRBJ1-4
size: once
D: NA
length: 12

DNA: TGTGCCAGCAGCGCGGACAAAGATGGAAACACCATATATTTT
CDR3: CASSADKDGNTIYF
V: TRBV7-9
J: TRBJ1-3
size: NA
D: NA
length: 14

DNA: TGTGCCAGCAGTTTCCAAGGGAGGAATGGCTACACCTTC
CDR3: CASSFQGRNGYTF
V: TRBV28
J: TRBJ1-2
size: NA
D: NA
length: 13

DNA: TGTGCCAGCAGCTTAGAGCGAGTCAACTATGGCTACACCTTC
CDR3: CASSLERVNYGYTF
V: TRBV7-2
J: TRBJ1-2
size: NA
D: NA
length: 14

DNA: TGTGCCAGCAGTACCCAAACCGGGACTAGCGATACGGTTCTTTCCAATGAGCAGTTCTTC
CDR3: CASSTQTGTSDTVLSNEQFF
V: TRBV3-1/TRBV3-2
J: TRBJ2-1
size: NA
D: TRBD2
length: 20

DNA: TGTGCCAGCAGTATAGCGTTTAGGGAATACGAGCAGTACTTC
CDR3: CASSIAFREYEQYF
V: TRBV27
J: TRBJ2-7
size: few
D: NA
length: 14

DNA: TGTGCCAGCTCACCAACTGCGCAAATGAACACAGATACGCAGTATTTT
CDR3: CASSPTAQMNTDTQYF
V: TRBV18
J: TRBJ2-3
size: NA
D: NA
length: 16

DNA: TGTGCCAGTAGTACCCACAGGGTCACCTACAATGAGCAGTTCTTC
CDR3: CASSTHRVTYNEQFF
V: TRBV19
J: TRBJ2-1
size: NA
D: NA
length: 15

DNA: TGTGCCAGCAGCCAATTGGGCGATCAGCCCCAGCATTTT
CDR3: CASSQLGDQPQHF
V: TRBV16
J: TRBJ1-5
size: once
D: NA
length: 13